A selection of T cell receptor beta chains follows, all from one sample in a study of Graves' ophthalmopathy and Graves' hyperthyroidism. TCRdb called the multiplex PCR reads again in MiXCR, with one record for every CDR3 protein. This repertoire shows 400,000 to 450,000 distinct CDR3 sequences, about 21% found once; its top ten account for under 3.5%. The sample taken for sequencing was peripheral blood. These receptors originate from a woman under 30 with stable Graves' hyperthyroidism. CDR3s include the opening cysteine and the closing phenylalanine or tryptophan.

TRBV20-1,CSARDIGRSGTEAFF
TRBV11-2,CASSYVPGRGAHGYTF
TRBV20-1,CSAPGLAGSPDETQYF
TRBV7-3,CASSLLIGTGELFF
TRBV27,CASSLVGAGDETQYF
TRBV11-2,CASSSAGELFF
TRBV18,CASSLNGQTYEQYF
TRBV27,CASRGTGPDYGYTF
TRBV27,CASSSLAGPDWEQYF
TRBV2,CASSIQSKNIQYF
TRBV7-3,CASSPAGGRNTGELFF
TRBV20-1,CSAPSGPRNQPQHF
TRBV6-1,CASSALGGRQPQHF
TRBV15,CATSRGDRDTEAF
TRBV20-1,CSASPMWDNTGELFF
TRBV10-3,CAISEGGQGAKNIQYF
TRBV11-2,CASSSFWDGSYYEQYF
TRBV11-2,CASSLVKISTPEQAGELFF